This T cell receptor (beta chain) is drawn from a study of T cells in Graves' hyperthyroidism and ophthalmopathy. Regarding the study as a whole: In blood, most of the thyroid clonotypes expanded above 0.001 were also present.

V gave up 1 base and J gave up 5 bases, with 11 bases separating them. Germline CDR1 reads LGHNA; CDR2 reads YSLEER. The CDR3 loop spans 14 amino acids. Graves' hyperthyroidism was deemed stable given no ophthalmopathy progression within 18 months. Patients were excluded for uncontrolled infection, other autoimmune disease, pregnancy or lactation. TCR beta CDR3 region amplification was performed from RNA transcripts. HTBI primers were used for first-round RT-PCR of the TCR CDR3. TCRdb redid the calling of the multiplex PCR reads with MiXCR, one entry per CDR3 protein. The table lists 650,000 to 750,000 distinct CDR3 sequences, about 15% of them singletons, with around 9.6% in the top ten. This clonotype was picked up a small number of times. What it recognizes is unknown.

The origin of this receptor is a woman aged 18-30 years with Graves' hyperthyroidism. This chain uses TRBV4-3 with TRBJ2-5; D gene ambiguous. Source material: blood. The chain's CDR3 is CASSQAVPLETQYF. Here the CDR3 DNA reads TGCGCCAGCAGCCAAGCGGTACCCCTGGAGACCCAGTACTTC.